Below, 9 T cell receptor beta chains from the same sample are listed, as sequenced in a study of Graves' ophthalmopathy and Graves' hyperthyroidism. TCR beta CDR3 regions were amplified from RNA transcripts. HTBI primers were employed in first-round RT-PCR, then a second-round multiplex PCR followed. TCRdb recomputed calls from the multiplex PCR reads with MiXCR, one row per CDR3 protein. Of around 26,000 distinct CDR3 sequences in the sample, about 50% were seen once. Material for sequencing was peripheral blood. The origin of the receptors is an adult woman with stable Graves' hyperthyroidism.

This clonotype was detected only a few times. Since a much larger clone is just one base distant, this may be a read error. CDR3 sequence (DNA): TGTGCCAGCAGTTTATTCCCGGGGGGAAAAGAGACCCAGTACTTC. This sequence encodes CASSLFPGGKETQYF. The rearrangement links TRBV28 to TRBJ2-5, with 7 bases lining up with TRBD2. V was pared by 1 base and J by 3 bases, with 5 bases of the junction left unmatched. Germline CDR1 and CDR2: MDHEN and SYDVKM. The CDR3 runs 15 residues.

This clonotype was counted ten times or more. The chain uses TRBV11-2 and TRBJ2-1; 9 bases are a match to TRBD2. Trimming at V came to 5 bases and at J to 5 bases, leaving 7 bases not matched to a gene. From germline, CDR1 is SGHAT and CDR2 FQNNGV. The CDR3 length is 15 residues. CDR3 residues: CASSKGTSSNNEQFF. The CDR3 DNA sequence: TGTGCCAGCAGCAAGGGGACTAGCAGCAACAATGAGCAGTTCTTC.

This clonotype was seen just once. This rearrangement joins TRBV3-1 to TRBJ2-3; D is perhaps TRBD1 or TRBD2 (5 bases each). This CDR3 region has 15 residues. Looked up from germline, CDR1 is LGHDT and CDR2 is YNNKEL (reference sequence). V was clipped by 4 bases and J by 0 bases, with 11 bases between them. The DNA for the CDR3 is TGTGCCAGCAGCCCATGGGGCGGGAGCACAGATACGCAGTATTTT. Translated: CASSPWGGSTDTQYF.

This clonotype occurred many times. The V gene is TRBV6-1, the J gene TRBJ2-3; TRBD2 matches 16 bases. Trimming cost V 4 bases and J 0 bases; bases outside gene matches: 4. The CDR3 is made up of 18 amino acids. Looked up from germline, CDR1 is MNHNS and CDR2 is SASEGT. CDR3 coding DNA: TGTGCCAGCAGTGGTGGGACTAGCGGGAGGGCTAGCACAGATACGCAGTATTTT. It encodes CASSGGTSGRASTDTQYF.

J is TRBJ1-5 and V is TRBV7-2; no clear D. Germline V gene data show CDR1 as SGHTA and CDR2 as FQGNSA. This CDR3 contains 14 residues. Between the trimmed V and J ends, which lost 2 bases and 8 bases, there was a span of 13 bases. The chain's CDR3 is CASSLNLGLEPQHF. The CDR3 DNA reads TGTGCCAGCAGCTTAAATCTGGGGTTAGAGCCCCAGCATTTT.

The V and J genes are TRBV25-1 and TRBJ2-7; D perhaps matches TRBD2 (6 bases). CDR1 is MGHDK and CDR2 is SYGVNS in the germline V gene. The length of the CDR3 is 14 residues. V was clipped by 7 bases and J by 0 bases, with 13 bases between them. The CDR3 region is CASTPRGFSYEQYF. As DNA, the CDR3 is TGTGCCAGCACCCCACGGGGGTTCTCCTACGAGCAGTACTTC.

Sample share makes this clonotype medium-sized. V and J are TRBV19 and TRBJ2-5; TRBD1 might be the D (6 bases). This CDR3 comprises 12 residues. With 4 bases removed from V and 4 bases from J, the gap between germline ends came to 7 bases. Germline loops: CDR1 LNHDA, CDR2 SQIVND (reference sequence). In DNA form, the CDR3 reads TGTGCCAGTAGTACGGACAGAGAGACCCAGTACTTC. This translates into CASSTDRETQYF.

This clonotype was found a few times. It may be a read error: a sequence one base away is much more abundant. The gene calls are TRBV3-1 and TRBJ2-7, with 7 bases identical to TRBD2. The CDR3 loop spans 13 amino acids. V lost 8 bases and J lost 2; bases outside the gene matches: 6. Per the germline V gene, CDR1 is LGHDT and CDR2 is YNNKEL (reference sequence). CDR3 region: CASAGVSAYEQYF. In DNA form, the CDR3 reads TGTGCCAGCGCGGGGGTTAGCGCCTACGAGCAGTACTTC.

The rearrangement joins TRBV6-5 to TRBJ1-5; 8 bases align to TRBD1. The germline V gene has CDR1 MNHEY and CDR2 SVGAGI. The CDR3 is made up of 14 amino acids. V was pared by 6 bases and J by 1 base, with 2 bases of the junction left unmatched. The CDR3, as DNA: TGTGCCAGCAGGGGACAGGAGAGCAATCAGCCCCAGCATTTT. Translating it yields CASRGQESNQPQHF.